This T cell receptor beta chain comes out of a study of OX40 agonist ivuxolimab in advanced cancers. The repertoire was sequenced with immunoSEQ multiplex PCR; TCRdb's copy has only in-frame clones and lacks some. The data hold around 55,000 clones, with 80% to 90% observed a single time. This receptor was taken from an adult with an advanced solid tumor such as melanoma, head and neck, liver or kidney cancer. Sequenced here: CD4+ or CD8+ T cells sorted from blood, sampled in a trial of the OX40 agonist ivuxolimab.

CDR3 nucleotides: TGTGCCAGCAGTACTACAGGGAGCGAGCAGTACTTC. Its protein is CASSTTGSEQYF. This chain links TRBV27 with TRBJ2-7; D is possibly TRBD1 (6 bases). The germline V gene has CDR1 MNHEY and CDR2 SMNVEV (reference sequence). V was clipped by 5 bases and J by 6 bases, with 11 bases between them. This CDR3 spans 12 amino acids.